Shown below are 16 T cell receptor beta chains from a single sample sequenced in a study of blood T cell repertoires in COVID-19. Assay used: immunoSEQ multiplex PCR; TCRdb lists only in-frame clones, some missing. The data contain more than 75,000 clones, 70% to 85% of them singletons. Sequences were obtained from peripheral blood. The receptor source for this set is a man in his fifties or sixties with acute or convalescent COVID-19.

The J gene is TRBJ1-4, the V gene TRBV28; D not resolved. CDR1 MDHEN and CDR2 SYDVKM come from the germline V gene. The CDR3 covers 12 residues. V was pared by 4 bases and J by 10 bases, with 10 bases between. The CDR3, as DNA: TGTGCCAGCAGTTCCGGGTCGGGAAAACTGTTTTTT. Protein sequence: CASSSGSGKLFF.

The chain links TRBV14 to TRBJ1-2, with a possible D match to TRBD1 (6 bases). In germline, CDR1 is SGHDN, CDR2 FVKESK. Between the trimmed V and J ends, which lost 4 bases and 2 bases, there was a span of 20 bases. The CDR3 spans 17 residues. CDR3 loop: CASSPRQDAKPNYGYTF. CDR3 sequence (DNA): TGTGCCAGCAGCCCCCGACAGGACGCGAAGCCCAACTATGGCTACACCTTC.

V usage is TRBV6-5 and J usage is TRBJ1-1; weak D call: TRBD1 (5 bases). The CDR3 is made up of 12 amino acids. CDR1 is MNHEY, CDR2 SVGAGI, per germline. Between the trimmed V and J ends, which lost 10 bases and 1 base, there was a span of 10 bases. CDR3: CAIGGWNTEAFF. In DNA, the CDR3 is TGTGCCATTGGGGGGTGGAACACTGAAGCTTTCTTT.

This sequence joins TRBV11-3 and TRBJ1-4; 8 nucleotides line up with TRBD1. The CDR3 runs to 17 residues. CDR1 SGHNT and CDR2 YENEEA come from the germline V gene. With 5 bases clipped from V and 4 bases from J, the junction kept 12 bases outside the gene matches. The CDR3 region has the DNA TGTGCCAGCAGCACGCCGTCAGGGGGCGACTTTAATGAAAAACTGTTTTTT. Protein sequence: CASSTPSGGDFNEKLFF.

V usage is TRBV28 and J usage is TRBJ2-7, with D maybe TRBD1 (6 bases). From germline, CDR1 is MDHEN and CDR2 SYDVKM. Trimming removed 6 bases from V and 4 bases from J, with 19 bases in between. CDR3 length: 15 amino acids. The CDR3 coding sequence is TGTGCCAGCAGAATCAGGGGTTCGACTACGTACGAGCAGTACTTC. Its protein product is CASRIRGSTTYEQYF.

In its sample, this clone was seen once. The chain couples TRBV19 to TRBJ1-2; unclear D gene. The CDR3 is 16 amino acids. Germline V gene sequence: CDR1 LNHDA, CDR2 SQIVND (reference sequence). The V and J ends lost 0 bases and 3 bases respectively, with 14 bases between them. The CDR3: CASSIDGVEVYYGYTF. The CDR3 DNA is TGTGCCAGTAGTATAGACGGTGTTGAGGTCTACTATGGCTACACCTTC.

The rearrangement joins TRBV27 to TRBJ1-1; D ambiguous. From germline, CDR1 is MNHEY and CDR2 SMNVEV (reference sequence). The V end lost 6 bases, the J end lost 1 base, and 15 bases lay between the germline ends. The CDR3 has 15 residues. The CDR3 region has the DNA TGTGCCAGCAGCCCGTACACCCCAGGGAACACTGAAGCTTTCTTT. Amino acid sequence: CASSPYTPGNTEAFF.

The CDR3 loop is CASNRLSNEKLFF. The DNA for the CDR3 is TGTGCCAGCAATCGTCTGTCTAATGAAAAACTGTTTTTT. The V gene is TRBV6-6, the J gene TRBJ1-4; D call uncertain. The length of the CDR3 is 13 residues. Germline values: CDR1 MNHNY, CDR2 SVGAGI (reference sequence). The ends were cut back, 7 bases at V and 3 bases at J, with 9 bases in the middle.

This clone was counted a few times. The J gene is TRBJ1-2, the V gene TRBV5-4; 8 nucleotides align to TRBD1. The CDR3 extends over 15 amino acids. V was clipped by 1 base and J by 4 bases; unmatched bases: 6. CDR1 and CDR2 (germline): SGHNT, YYREEE (reference sequence). CDR3 DNA: TGTGCCAGCAGCTTGTTCTCGGACAGGGTCTATGGCTACACCTTC. This sequence encodes CASSLFSDRVYGYTF.

The sample holds a few counts of this clone. The V call is TRBV7-9, the J call TRBJ2-7; 7 bases agree with TRBD1. The CDR3 consists of 14 residues. CDR1 and CDR2 (germline): SEHNR, FQNEAQ (reference sequence). With V trimmed by 5 bases and J by 7 bases, 11 bases remained unmatched. The DNA for the CDR3 is TGTGCCAGCAGCGATCCGGACAGGAAAGAAGAGCAGTACGTC. Translating gives CASSDPDRKEEQYV.

The rearrangement joins TRBV7-9 to TRBJ1-2, with D possibly matching TRBD1 (6 bases). This CDR3 comprises 14 residues. Deletions cut 5 bases from V and 4 bases from J, with 14 bases between. Germline-derived CDR1 and CDR2 are SEHNR and FQNEAQ (reference sequence). The CDR3 spells CASSQDRTGYGYTF. Here the CDR3 DNA reads TGTGCCAGCAGCCAAGACAGGACGGGCTATGGCTACACCTTC. Full variable domain (outside the CDR3, taken from reference TRBV7-9 and TRBJ1-2): DTGVSQNPRHKITKRGQNVTFRCDPISEHNRLYWYRQTLGQGPEFLTYFQNEAQLEKSRLLSDRFSAERPKGSFSTLEIQRTEQGDSAMYLCASSQDRTGYGYTFGSGTRLTVV.

The chain joins TRBV9 to TRBJ1-2; the match to TRBD1 covers 7 bases. The V segment lost 0 bases and the J segment 4 bases; nucleotides outside the gene matches: 0. Per germline, CDR1 SGDLS and CDR2 YYNGEE. The CDR3 has 13 amino acids. CDR3 region: CASSVAGGYGYTF. DNA of the CDR3: TGTGCCAGCAGCGTAGCAGGGGGCTATGGCTACACCTTC.

The CDR3 DNA follows: TGTGCCAGCAGCAAGGGGACAGGGAACACTGAAGCTTTCTTT. Protein product: CASSKGTGNTEAFF. The chain has TRBV11-3 and TRBJ1-1, with TRBD1 identical over 8 bases. This CDR3 comprises 14 residues. V shed 5 bases, J shed 1 base, and the junction held 3 bases outside the gene matches. Germline CDR1 is SGHNT and CDR2 is YENEEA. The full variable domain, completed using reference TRBV11-3 and TRBJ1-1, is EAGVVQSPRYKIIEKKQPVAFWCNPISGHNTLYWYLQNLGQGPELLIRYENEEAVDDSQLPKDRFSAERLKGVDSTLKIQPAELGDSAVYLCASSKGTGNTEAFFGQGTRLTVV.

The chain combines TRBV19 with TRBJ1-4; 9 nucleotides agree with TRBD1. V lost 4 bases, J lost 8 bases, and 8 bases stayed unmatched. This CDR3 has 15 amino acids. Germline loops: CDR1 LNHDA, CDR2 SQIVND (reference sequence). CDR3 coding DNA: TGTGCCAGTAGTACCGGGACAGGGTTAAACGAAAAACTGTTTTTT. Amino acid sequence: CASSTGTGLNEKLFF.

The gene calls are TRBV6-5 and TRBJ1-4; 8 nucleotides align to TRBD1. V shed 7 bases, J shed 8 bases, and the junction held 9 bases outside the gene matches. Germline values: CDR1 MNHEY, CDR2 SVGAGI. This CDR3 contains 14 residues. Here the CDR3 reads CASTYRGGREKLFF. As DNA, the CDR3 is TGTGCCAGCACCTACAGGGGGGGGAGAGAAAAACTGTTTTTT.

The chain is built from TRBV7-7 and TRBJ2-2, with 9 bases aligning to TRBD1. V shed 5 bases and J 6 bases; nucleotides not matched to a gene: 10. The CDR3 contains 16 residues. Germline CDR1 SSHAT, CDR2 FNYEAQ (reference sequence). The CDR3 DNA reads TGTGCCAGCAGCCCACCGACAGGGGGAGGTTCCGGGGAGCTGTTTTTT. This encodes CASSPPTGGGSGELFF.